One and the same sample provided the 21 T cell receptor delta chains below, sequenced in a study of gamma-delta chains in newborns, infants, children. TCRdb used CATT to re-call clones from the reads. The sample yields 14,000 to 15,000 delta-chain clones, roughly 7% seen once. The sample consisted of blood. Receptor source: a child who was a newborn, infant or young child, either healthy, febrile or measles-vaccinated (not recorded which).

Concerning this clone itself: A clone one base away is much larger, so this may be a read error. This chain links TRDV2 with TRDJ3, with 7 bases lining up with TRDD3. V lost 0 bases, J lost 0 bases, and 13 bases stayed unmatched. The CDR3 has 21 residues. CDR1 and CDR2 (germline): GEAIGNYY, EKD. CDR3 nucleotide sequence: TGTGCCTGTGACACCGGGGGACACTGGGGAACCAGCTCCTGGGACACCCGACAGATGTTTTTC. Its protein product is CACDTGGHWGTSSWDTRQMFF.

The CDR3 DNA reads TGTGCCTGTGACCCCCTTCGTAAGGGTCACTCCTGGGACACCCGACAGATGTTTTTC. As protein: CACDPLRKGHSWDTRQMFF. V usage is TRDV2 and J usage is TRDJ3, with D perhaps matching TRDD2 (5 bases). This CDR3 has 19 amino acids. The V end was cut by 3 bases, the J end by 0 bases, with 17 bases between. Germline V CDR1 and CDR2: GEAIGNYY, EKD.

Notes on this clone: This could be a read error, since a much larger clone is one nucleotide away. The CDR3 DNA reads TGTGCCTGTGACATACTGGGGGATATGACAGCACACCTCTTCTTT. Amino acid sequence: CACDILGDMTAHLFF. J is TRDJ2 and V is TRDV2; 11 positions agree with TRDD3. Germline V lookup: CDR1 GEAIGNYY, CDR2 EKD. The CDR3 loop spans 15 amino acids.

Concerning this clone itself: TCRdb pairs this DNA with a much larger clone's protein that differs at residue 12, likely a read error; the protein shown was translated from the DNA. CDR3 loop: CACDNWGISWDARQMFF. The CDR3 nucleotides are TGTGCCTGTGACAACTGGGGGATATCCTGGGACGCCCGACAGATGTTTTTC. The chain combines TRDV2 with TRDJ3; 11 bases agree with TRDD3. Germline V gene sequence: CDR1 GEAIGNYY, CDR2 EKD. CDR3 length: 17 amino acids.

Points on this clone: This same CDR3 is encoded by further DNA sequences in the sample. This chain uses TRDV2 with TRDJ3; 9 bases are shared with TRDD3. Germline CDR1 is GEAIGNYY and CDR2 is EKD. The CDR3 has 21 residues. V gave up 0 bases and J gave up 0 bases; unmatched junction bases: 11. The chain's CDR3 is CACDTVLGDAFSSWDTRQMFF. The CDR3 DNA reads TGTGCCTGTGACACCGTACTGGGGGACGCCTTCAGCTCCTGGGACACCCGACAGATGTTTTTC.

In its sample, this clone was seen a few times. The CDR3 DNA reads as TGTGCCTGTGACCCACTTACTGGGGCCCTCTCCTGGGACACCCGACAGATGTTTTTC. This encodes CACDPLTGALSWDTRQMFF. This sequence joins TRDV2 and TRDJ3, with 7 bases that match TRDD3. In germline, CDR1 is GEAIGNYY, CDR2 EKD. The CDR3 length is 19 residues. The junction had 10 bases not matched to a gene; V was cut back by 3 bases and J by 0 bases.

This clone was found a few times. The rearrangement links TRDV2 to TRDJ3; the match to TRDD3 covers 9 bases. Germline trimming cut 3 bases from V and 1 base from J; bases unmatched to any gene: 9. The length of the CDR3 is 19 residues. The germline V gene has CDR1 GEAIGNYY and CDR2 EKD. CDR3 amino acids: CACDPVLGDRSWDTRQMFF. CDR3 DNA sequence: TGTGCCTGTGACCCAGTACTGGGGGACAGATCCTGGGACACCCGACAGATGTTTTTC.

Regarding this clone: TCRdb shows a much larger clone's protein in place of this DNA's translation, and the two differ at residue 8, likely through a read error; the protein shown is translated from the DNA. J is TRDJ3 and V is TRDV2, with a possible D match to TRDD3 (5 bases). The germline V gene encodes CDR1 GEAIGNYY and CDR2 EKD. Trimming took off 0 bases at V and 2 bases at J, with 13 bases between the two ends. This CDR3 comprises 18 residues. The CDR3 here is CACDTVLEDTWDTRQMFF. The CDR3 coding sequence is TGTGCCTGTGACACCGTACTGGAGGATACCTGGGACACCCGACAGATGTTTTTC.

A remark on this clone: TCRdb shows a much larger clone's protein in place of this DNA's translation, and the two differ at residue 12, likely through a read error; the protein shown is translated from the DNA. V gene TRDV2 combines with J gene TRDJ3, with TRDD3 matching 9 bases. Germline V gives CDR1 GEAIGNYY, CDR2 EKD. The CDR3 runs to 18 residues. CDR3 amino acids: CACDTVLGDSWGTRQMFF. CDR3 DNA: TGTGCCTGTGACACCGTACTGGGGGACTCCTGGGGCACCCGACAGATGTTTTTC.

In its sample, this clone was seen a few times. This DNA translates differently at residue 6 from the TCRdb protein, which is that of a much larger clone; a read error is likely, and the protein shown is the DNA's own translation. The rearrangement uses TRDV2 and TRDJ3; 8 bases agree with TRDD3. The CDR3 runs to 18 residues. Germline CDR1 and CDR2: GEAIGNYY and EKD. CDR3 DNA sequence: TGTGCCTGCGACATACCGGGGGATAGCTCCTGGGACACCCGACAGATGTTTTTC. Protein product: CACDIPGDSSWDTRQMFF.

This clone has ten or more counts. A much larger clone is a single base away; this may be a read error. This sample also contains other DNA sequences that code for the same CDR3. The chain is built from TRDV2 and TRDJ2; 9 bases map to TRDD3. CDR3 size: 14 residues. Germline values: CDR1 GEAIGNYY, CDR2 EKD. The J segment lost 4 bases and the V segment lost 2 bases, leaving 1 base of the junction unmatched. CDR3 DNA: TGTGCCTGTGACAAACTGGGGGAGACAGCACAACTCTTCTTT. Its protein is CACDKLGETAQLFF.

Comment on this clone: This DNA's translation differs at residue 12 from TCRdb's protein, which comes from a much larger clone; a read error is likely, and the protein shown is translated from the DNA. The gene calls are TRDV2 and TRDJ1, with 10 nucleotides matching TRDD3. The CDR3 is 15 amino acids. Germline V gene lookup returns CDR1 GEAIGNYY and CDR2 EKD. The CDR3 is CACDTVGGYTDNLIF. CDR3 sequence (DNA): TGTGCCTGTGACACCGTTGGGGGATACACCGATAACCTCATCTTT.

This clone was found many times. Other DNA sequences in the sample encode the same CDR3. The chain is built from TRDV2 and TRDJ1; 8 bases are shared with TRDD3. Germline values: CDR1 GEAIGNYY, CDR2 EKD. Trimming at V came to 1 base and at J to 0 bases, leaving 3 bases not matched to a gene. CDR3 length equals 15 residues. CDR3 nucleotides: TGTGCCTGTGACACTGTACTGGGGGACACCGATAAACTCATCTTT. Translation gives CACDTVLGDTDKLIF.

In its sample, this clone is medium-sized (0.01 to 0.1%). Different DNA sequences within this sample yield the same CDR3. The chain has TRDV2 and TRDJ3; 10 nucleotides align to TRDD3. The germline V gene encodes CDR1 GEAIGNYY and CDR2 EKD. V shed 0 bases and J 0 bases; nucleotides not matched to a gene: 4. This CDR3 spans 19 amino acids. CDR3 in DNA: TGTGCCTGTGACACCGTACTGGGGGATTTCTCCTGGGACACCCGACAGATGTTTTTC. Amino acids: CACDTVLGDFSWDTRQMFF.

This chain links TRDV2 with TRDJ3, with 10 bases fitting TRDD3. This CDR3 is built from 19 residues. CDR1 is GEAIGNYY, CDR2 EKD, per germline. V lost 3 bases to trimming and J lost 2 bases; unmatched junction nucleotides: 9. The CDR3 protein is CACDVLGDWSTWDTRQMFF. The DNA for the CDR3 is TGTGCCTGTGACGTACTGGGGGATTGGTCCACCTGGGACACCCGACAGATGTTTTTC.

Remarks on this clone: For this DNA, TCRdb reports the protein of a much larger clone, which diverges at residue 12, most likely from a read error; the protein presented here is translated directly from the DNA. The chain carries TRDV2 and TRDJ3; TRDD3 agrees at 8 bases. CDR3 length: 18 residues. The germline V gene encodes CDR1 GEAIGNYY and CDR2 EKD. CDR3 nucleotides: TGTGCCTGTGACGTACTGGGGGTCAGCTCCTGGGGCACCCGACAGATGTTTTTC. Translated: CACDVLGVSSWGTRQMFF.

The sample holds a few counts of this clone. This DNA's translation differs at residue 5 from TCRdb's protein, which comes from a much larger clone; a read error is likely, and the protein shown is translated from the DNA. V gene TRDV2 combines with J gene TRDJ3, with 7 bases matching TRDD3. The CDR3 is 18 residues long. The V gene's germline CDR1 is GEAIGNYY and CDR2 EKD. Unmatched junction bases numbered 7, after V lost 3 bases and J lost 0 bases. CDR3 nucleotide sequence: TGTGCCTGTGACGCTCTGGGGGCTTCCTCCTGGGACACCCGACAGATGTTTTTC. Residues: CACDALGASSWDTRQMFF.

This clone has more than one count but fewer than ten. A read error is the likely source, as a far larger clone sits one nucleotide away. The sample carries other DNA sequences with the same CDR3. This chain uses TRDV2 with TRDJ3, with TRDD3 matching 11 bases. Germline V CDR1 and CDR2: GEAIGNYY, EKD. After removal of 2 bases from V and 1 base from J, the junction contained 3 bases not matched to a gene. The CDR3 runs 18 residues. The CDR3 DNA reads TGTGCCTGTGACAATACTGGGGGATATTCCTGGGACACCCGACAGATGTTTTTC. This translates into CACDNTGGYSWDTRQMFF.

With respect to this clone: A far larger clone is off by one base, so a read error is likely. Different DNA sequences within this sample yield the same CDR3. The chain recombines TRDV2 with TRDJ3; 8 bases are shared with TRDD3. Germline CDR1 GEAIGNYY, CDR2 EKD. This CDR3 region has 20 residues. After removal of 3 bases from V and 0 bases from J, the junction contained 12 bases not matched to a gene. The CDR3 spells CACDALGATPSSWDTRQMFF. The CDR3 DNA reads as TGTGCCTGTGACGCACTGGGGGCTACCCCGAGCTCCTGGGACACCCGACAGATGTTTTTC.

In this sample, this clone turned up a few times. A read error may be the cause here, since a much bigger clone is one base away. The sample holds other DNA sequences that translate to the same CDR3. This chain connects TRDV2 to TRDJ1; the match to TRDD3 covers 8 bases. V gave up 7 bases and J gave up 1 base; unmatched junction bases: 7. The CDR3 is made up of 14 amino acids. The germline V gene has CDR1 GEAIGNYY and CDR2 EKD. CDR3 sequence: CACDPWGITDKLIF. In DNA, the CDR3 is TGTGCCTGCGACCCATGGGGGATCACCGATAAACTCATCTTT.

This clone was observed a few times. TCRdb's listed protein matches a much larger clone and diverges from this DNA's translation at residue 3, likely through a read error; the protein shown comes from the DNA. The chain links TRDV2 to TRDJ3; 11 bases map to TRDD3. CDR3 length: 17 residues. Per germline, CDR1 GEAIGNYY and CDR2 EKD. CDR3 nucleotides: TGTGCCCGTGATGTACTGGGGGATACCTGGGACACCCGACAGATGTTTTTC. Residues: CARDVLGDTWDTRQMFF.